Each of the 9 T cell receptor beta chains below was sequenced from the same sample in a study of blood T cell repertoires in COVID-19. The protocol was immunoSEQ multiplex PCR, while the TCRdb copy is restricted to in-frame clones and leaves out a portion. The sample lists some 460,000 clones, about 89% occurring once. Sequenced: peripheral blood. The receptor set was obtained from a woman aged 25 to 39 with acute or convalescent COVID-19.

V usage is TRBV19 and J usage is TRBJ1-5; D may be TRBD1 (6 bases). This CDR3 has 17 residues. The V gene lost 0 bases and the J gene lost 6 bases, with 18 bases spanning the gap. Germline lookup yields CDR1 LNHDA and CDR2 SQIVND (reference sequence). CDR3 nucleotide sequence: TGTGCCAGTAGTATAGATGGGGCCAGGGGATCTAGTCAGCCCCAGCATTTT. Translated, it gives CASSIDGARGSSQPQHF.

This rearrangement joins TRBV12-3 or TRBV12-4 to TRBJ1-4; D perhaps matches TRBD1 (6 bases). CDR3 length equals 13 residues. V lost 4 bases, J lost 8 bases, and 11 bases lay in between. The CDR3 protein is CASSSGVGEKLFF. The CDR3, as DNA: TGTGCCAGCAGTTCAGGGGTCGGGGAAAAACTGTTTTTT.

This clone was seen a handful of times. Here the CDR3 reads CASRYPGAYEQYF. DNA for the CDR3: TGTGCCAGCAGGTACCCGGGAGCCTACGAGCAGTACTTC. This sequence joins TRBV28 and TRBJ2-7; tentatively, D is TRBD2 (6 bases). Germline loops: CDR1 MDHEN, CDR2 SYDVKM. This CDR3 region has 13 residues. Between the trimmed V and J ends, which lost 6 bases and 2 bases, there was a span of 11 bases.

This clone came up once. The CDR3 region has the DNA TGTGCCAGCAGCGTAATCGGAGACGAAAGTTCACCCCTCCACTTT. This gives the protein CASSVIGDESSPLHF. V and J are TRBV9 and TRBJ1-6; D not certain. This CDR3 is built from 15 residues. The V end was cut by 1 base, the J end by 9 bases, with 14 bases between. Per the germline V gene, CDR1 is SGDLS and CDR2 is YYNGEE.

This chain links TRBV15 with TRBJ2-1; D perhaps matches TRBD1 (5 bases). There are 15 residues in the CDR3. CDR1 and CDR2 (germline): LNHNV, YYDKDF (reference sequence). V was cut by 4 bases and J by 4 bases, with 14 bases left in between. The CDR3 region has the DNA TGTGCCACCAGCAATGGGGCAGGTGGTTACAATGAGCAGTTCTTC. The encoded protein is CATSNGAGGYNEQFF. The full variable domain, its missing parts supplied by reference TRBV15 and TRBJ2-1, is DAMVIQNPRYQVTQFGKPVTLSCSQTLNHNVMYWYQQKSSQAPKLLFHYYDKDFNNEADTPDNFQSRRPNTSFCFLDIRSPGLGDTAMYLCATSNGAGGYNEQFFGPGTRLTVL.

CDR3 DNA: TGTGCCAGCAGGGAAAAGCTCATGAACACTGAAGCTTTCTTT. Translation: CASREKLMNTEAFF. The J gene is TRBJ1-1, the V gene TRBV2; D is unclear. The CDR3 consists of 14 residues. V was shortened by 6 bases and J by 0 bases, with 11 bases between the two germline ends. Germline V gene sequence: CDR1 SNHLY, CDR2 FYNNEI.

V and J are TRBV28 and TRBJ1-5; perhaps TRBD1 as D (5 bases). The germline gives CDR1 MDHEN, CDR2 SYDVKM. The V gene lost 10 bases and the J gene lost 4 bases, with 29 bases spanning the gap. The CDR3 consists of 18 residues. CDR3 sequence reads: CATLRGVNPPQFNQPQHF. CDR3 sequence (DNA): TGTGCCACCCTCCGGGGGGTGAATCCACCCCAATTTAATCAGCCCCAGCATTTT. The whole variable domain, filled in from reference TRBV28 and TRBJ1-5, reads DVKVTQSSRYLVKRTGEKVFLECVQDMDHENMFWYRQDPGLGLRLIYFSYDVKMKEKGDIPEGYSVSREKKERFSLILESASTNQTSMYLCATLRGVNPPQFNQPQHFGDGTRLSIL.

The genes are TRBV29-1 and TRBJ1-1; D unresolved. V lost 0 bases, J lost 11 bases, and 10 bases lay in between. Per germline, CDR1 SQVTM and CDR2 ANQGSEA. This CDR3 has 11 residues. The CDR3 loop is CSVEDPGGAFF. CDR3 coding DNA: TGCAGCGTTGAAGATCCAGGCGGGGCTTTCTTT. Together with reference TRBV29-1 and TRBJ1-1, the CDR3 gives the full variable domain: SAVISQKPSRDICQRGTSLTIQCQVDSQVTMMFWYRQQPGQSLTLIATANQGSEATYESGFVIDKFPISRPNLTFSTLTVSNMSPEDSSIYLCSVEDPGGAFFGQGTRLTVV.

About this clone: The sample holds other DNA sequences that translate to the same CDR3. V is TRBV5-4 and J is TRBJ1-1; D possibly corresponds to TRBD1 (6 bases). There are 13 residues in the CDR3. CDR1 and CDR2 (germline): SGHNT, YYREEE (reference sequence). Deletions cut 5 bases from V and 1 base from J, with 9 bases between. The CDR3 loop is CASSLTGNTEAFF. CDR3 DNA sequence: TGTGCCAGCAGTCTGACAGGGAACACTGAAGCTTTCTTT.